This TCR beta chain was found in a study of T cell responses to AZD1222 COVID-19 vaccine (dated by TCRdb to about 2021). General notes on the study: Because spike-specific TCR depth and breadth did not differ between the two schedules, AZD1222 recipients who got a second dose at roughly 4 weeks were pooled with those who got a second dose at roughly 12 weeks. A total of 233 trial participants underwent TCR sequencing, of whom 200 to 220 had received two doses of AZD1222 and roughly 26 had received two doses of the MenACWY control vaccine. Trial participants were enrolled into age subgroups of 18-55, 56-69 and 70-plus years, which contained around 140, 26 and 57 TCR-sequenced participants, respectively. What the study reported, not specific to this receptor: Because no day 14 peak-response samples were available, the repertoires could be characterized only after the peak T cell response. CD4 TCRs associated with the vaccine covered the entire spike protein, and the dominant responses were in regions 160-218 and 743-854. Conclusions about previously exposed vaccinees are limited because only six or seven AZD1222 recipients were SARS-CoV-2 seropositive at baseline. In the small 56-69-year group, the increase in depth fell short of significance, most likely because of low power. Nearly half of unique spike-specific TCRs reportedly recognized epitopes outside regions mutated in the B.1.351 and B.1.1.7 variants. After two AZD1222 doses, both the breadth and the depth of spike-specific TCRs were significantly higher than at day 0 and than in MenACWY recipients. Participants were mostly white British, with more females than males. The authors suggested clonal diversity may have been underestimated.

The CDR3 regions of human TCRbeta chains were subjected to immunosequencing. On the study's bioinformatics: Repertoire TCRs were checked for matches against a reference library of SARS-CoV-2-specific TCRs that had been generated using the MIRA antigen-specificity platform. Breadth meant the fraction of unique TCRs that were SARS-CoV-2-associated, whereas depth meant the fraction of total T cells that were SARS-CoV-2-associated. Using the MIRA data, every spike-specific TCR was mapped to the spike region that the TCR reacted to and assigned to either a CD4 or a CD8 class. Log10-transformed breadth and depth values were compared by one-way ANOVA with Sidak's multiple comparisons tests. TCRdb mirrors the immuneACCESS table, restricted to in-frame sequences. Some clones are absent from its copies; in checked studies, under half trace to an unresolved V gene, and the reason for the others is unknown. The DNA was the basis for D and trimming; V, J and clone size are from that table. The table for this sample lists approximately 120,000 clones; just over 90% of them were counted only once. Of the sample, approximately 4.9% falls within the top ten clones.

The intended sense of this specimen's time point label: baseline before first vaccination. Vaccinee samples were obtained from the UK trials COV001 and COV002, which included a single-blind randomized controlled phase 2/3 trial of AZD1222 (ChAdOx1 nCoV-19) in healthy adults. Trial participant PBMC samples were collected at day 0 and day 28 after the second dose for TCRbeta chain sequencing. On this clone itself: Its target antigen remains unknown. No base quality information exists; no much larger clone differs at one position.

The sample consisted of peripheral blood, taken on day 0 of AZD1222 vaccination. The clonotype was recovered from an adult in good health.

The DNA sequence is TGTGCCAGCAGTATTCCCAGGGCTGATGAAAAACTGTTTTTT. It translates to CASSIPRADEKLFF. The sequence is built from TRBV2 and TRBJ1-4; tentative D gene TRBD1, with 5 bases matching. The CDR3 runs 14 amino acids, cysteine and phenylalanine included. The read is trimmed to its CDR3 DNA, 42 bases read in frame from base 1. V is reduced by 5 bases and J by 6 bases, leaving a spacing of 13 bases between them. CDR1 and CDR2 are drawn from the germline V gene: SNHLY, FYNNEI. Reference TRBV2 and TRBJ1-4 genes cover what lies past the CDR3, so the full variable domain is EPEVTQTPSHQVTQMGQEVILRCVPISNHLYFYWYRQILGQKVEFLVSFYNNEISEKSEIFDDQFSVERPDGSNFTLKIRSTKLEDSAMYFCASSIPRADEKLFFGSGTQLSVL.